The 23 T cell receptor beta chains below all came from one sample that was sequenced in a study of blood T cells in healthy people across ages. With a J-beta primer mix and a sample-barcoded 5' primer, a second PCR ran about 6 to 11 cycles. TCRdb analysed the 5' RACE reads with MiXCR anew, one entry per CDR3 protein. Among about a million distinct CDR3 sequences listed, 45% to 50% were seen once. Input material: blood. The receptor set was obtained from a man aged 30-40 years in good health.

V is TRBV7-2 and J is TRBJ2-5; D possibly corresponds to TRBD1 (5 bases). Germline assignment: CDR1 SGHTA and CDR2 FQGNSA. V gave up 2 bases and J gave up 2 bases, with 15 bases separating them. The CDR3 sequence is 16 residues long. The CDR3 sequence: CASSLLLTGTQETQYF. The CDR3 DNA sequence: TGTGCCAGCAGCTTACTCCTAACAGGCACTCAAGAGACCCAGTACTTC.

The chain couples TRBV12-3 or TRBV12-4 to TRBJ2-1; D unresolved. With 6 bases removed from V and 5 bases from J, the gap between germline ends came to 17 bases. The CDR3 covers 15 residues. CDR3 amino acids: CASSYTGRQNNEQFF. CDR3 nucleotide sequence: TGTGCCAGCAGCTACACCGGGCGACAAAACAATGAGCAGTTCTTC.

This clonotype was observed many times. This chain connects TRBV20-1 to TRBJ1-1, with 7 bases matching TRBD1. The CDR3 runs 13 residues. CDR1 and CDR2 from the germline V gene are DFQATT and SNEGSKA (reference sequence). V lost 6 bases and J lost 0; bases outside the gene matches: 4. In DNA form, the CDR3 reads TGCAGTGCCTCCGGGACAGTGAACACTGAAGCTTTCTTT. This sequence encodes CSASGTVNTEAFF.

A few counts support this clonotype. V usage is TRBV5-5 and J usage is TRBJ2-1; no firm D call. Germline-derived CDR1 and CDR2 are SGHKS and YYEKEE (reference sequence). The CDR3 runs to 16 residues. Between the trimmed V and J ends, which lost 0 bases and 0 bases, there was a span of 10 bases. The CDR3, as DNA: TGTGCCAGCAGCTTGGCCGGAGTAGGCTCCTACAATGAGCAGTTCTTC. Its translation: CASSLAGVGSYNEQFF.

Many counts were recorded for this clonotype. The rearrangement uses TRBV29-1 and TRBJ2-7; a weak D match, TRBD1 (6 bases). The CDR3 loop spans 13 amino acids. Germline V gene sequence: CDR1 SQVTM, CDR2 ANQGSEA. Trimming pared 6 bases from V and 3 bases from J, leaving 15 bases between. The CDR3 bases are TGCAGCGTCCATACAGGGCAAAGCTACGAGCAGTACTTC. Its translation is CSVHTGQSYEQYF.

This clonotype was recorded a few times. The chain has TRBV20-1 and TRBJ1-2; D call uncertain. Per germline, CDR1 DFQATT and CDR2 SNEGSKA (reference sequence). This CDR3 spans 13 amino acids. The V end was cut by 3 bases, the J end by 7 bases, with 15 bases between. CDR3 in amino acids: CSASDGTSGGYTF. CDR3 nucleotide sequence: TGCAGTGCTAGTGATGGTACCAGCGGTGGCTACACCTTC.

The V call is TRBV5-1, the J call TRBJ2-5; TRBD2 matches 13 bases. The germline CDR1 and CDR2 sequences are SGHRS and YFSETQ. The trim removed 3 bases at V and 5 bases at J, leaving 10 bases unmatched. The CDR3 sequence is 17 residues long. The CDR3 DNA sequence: TGCGCCAGCAGCTCCAGACTAGCGGGGGGCCTGCCGGAGACCCAGTACTTC. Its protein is CASSSRLAGGLPETQYF.

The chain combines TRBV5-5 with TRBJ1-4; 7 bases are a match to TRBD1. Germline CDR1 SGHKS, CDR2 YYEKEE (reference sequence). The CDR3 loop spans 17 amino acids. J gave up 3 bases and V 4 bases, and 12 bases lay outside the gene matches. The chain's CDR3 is CASSAGTVALANEKLFF. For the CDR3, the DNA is TGTGCCAGCAGCGCCGGGACAGTCGCGCTGGCTAATGAAAAACTGTTTTTT.

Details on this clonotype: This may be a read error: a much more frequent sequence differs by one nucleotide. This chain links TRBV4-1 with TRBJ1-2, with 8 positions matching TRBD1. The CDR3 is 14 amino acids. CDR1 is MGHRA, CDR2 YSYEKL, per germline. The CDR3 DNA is TGCGCCTGCAGCCAAGGCAGGGGGCTGGGGGGCTACACCTTC. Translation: CACSQGRGLGGYTF.

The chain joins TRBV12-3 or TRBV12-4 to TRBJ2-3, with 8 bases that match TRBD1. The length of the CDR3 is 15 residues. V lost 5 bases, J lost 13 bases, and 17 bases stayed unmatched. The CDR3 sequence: CASSPDQGAADVEYF. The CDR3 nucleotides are TGTGCCAGCAGTCCCGACCAGGGGGCAGCAGATGTGGAGTATTTT.

CDR3 loop: CASGGAGGPTDTQYF. CDR3 in DNA: TGTGCCAGCGGGGGAGCGGGGGGGCCCACAGATACGCAGTATTTT. The rearrangement uses TRBV2 and TRBJ2-3; TRBD2 matches 10 bases. V lost 8 bases and J lost 2; bases outside the gene matches: 7. Germline V gives CDR1 SNHLY, CDR2 FYNNEI. The CDR3 totals 15 residues.

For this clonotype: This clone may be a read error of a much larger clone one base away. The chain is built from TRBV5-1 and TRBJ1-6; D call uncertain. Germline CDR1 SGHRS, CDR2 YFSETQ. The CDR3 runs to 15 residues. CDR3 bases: TGCGCCAGCAACTTGGACCGACCCGACAATTCACCCCTCCACTTT. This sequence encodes CASNLDRPDNSPLHF. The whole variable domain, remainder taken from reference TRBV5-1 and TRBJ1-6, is KAGVTQTPRYLIKTRGQQVTLSCSPISGHRSVSWYQQTPGQGLQFLFEYFSETQRNKGNFPGRFSGRQFSNSRSEMNVSTLELGDSALYLCASNLDRPDNSPLHFGNGTRLTVT.

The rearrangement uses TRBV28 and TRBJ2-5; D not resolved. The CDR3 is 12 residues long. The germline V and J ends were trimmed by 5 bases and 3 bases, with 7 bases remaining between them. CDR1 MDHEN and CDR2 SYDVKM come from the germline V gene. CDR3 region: CASSVLEETQYF. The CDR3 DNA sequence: TGTGCCAGCAGTGTCCTAGAAGAGACCCAGTACTTC. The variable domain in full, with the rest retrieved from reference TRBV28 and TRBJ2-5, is DVKVTQSSRYLVKRTGEKVFLECVQDMDHENMFWYRQDPGLGLRLIYFSYDVKMKEKGDIPEGYSVSREKKERFSLILESASTNQTSMYLCASSVLEETQYFGPGTRLLVL.

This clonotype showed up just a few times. The CDR3 region is CASSPGAKDNEQFF. The CDR3 DNA reads TGTGCCAGCAGCCCCGGGGCTAAAGACAATGAGCAGTTCTTC. This chain connects TRBV7-2 to TRBJ2-1; D tentatively reads TRBD1 or TRBD2 (5 bases each). In germline, CDR1 is SGHTA, CDR2 FQGNSA. This CDR3 region has 14 residues. The V gene lost 5 bases and the J gene lost 5 bases, with 13 bases spanning the gap.

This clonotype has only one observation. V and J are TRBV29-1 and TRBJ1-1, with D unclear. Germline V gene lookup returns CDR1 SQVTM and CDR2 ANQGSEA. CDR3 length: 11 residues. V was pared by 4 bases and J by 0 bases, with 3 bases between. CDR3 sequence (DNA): TGCAGCGTTGGCATGAACACTGAAGCTTTCTTT. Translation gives CSVGMNTEAFF.

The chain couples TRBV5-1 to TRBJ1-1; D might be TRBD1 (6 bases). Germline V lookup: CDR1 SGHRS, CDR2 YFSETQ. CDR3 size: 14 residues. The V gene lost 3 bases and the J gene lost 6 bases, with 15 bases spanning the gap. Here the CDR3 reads CASSSDGGVAEAFF. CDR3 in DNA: TGCGCCAGCAGCTCCGACGGGGGCGTCGCTGAAGCTTTCTTT.

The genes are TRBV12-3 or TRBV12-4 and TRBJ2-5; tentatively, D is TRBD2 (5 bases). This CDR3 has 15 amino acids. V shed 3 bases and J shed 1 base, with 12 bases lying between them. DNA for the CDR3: TGTGCCAGCAGTTTTTATCGGGGTTTCCAAGAGACCCAGTACTTC. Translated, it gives CASSFYRGFQETQYF.

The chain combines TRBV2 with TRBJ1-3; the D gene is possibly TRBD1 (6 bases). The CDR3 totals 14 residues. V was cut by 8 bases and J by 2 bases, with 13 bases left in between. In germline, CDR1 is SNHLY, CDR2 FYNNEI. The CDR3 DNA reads TGTGCCAGCTTGCCTGGGACAACTGGAAACACCATATATTTT. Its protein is CASLPGTTGNTIYF. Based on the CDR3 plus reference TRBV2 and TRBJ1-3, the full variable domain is EPEVTQTPSHQVTQMGQEVILRCVPISNHLYFYWYRQILGQKVEFLVSFYNNEISEKSEIFDDQFSVERPDGSNFTLKIRSTKLEDSAMYFCASLPGTTGNTIYFGEGSWLTVV.

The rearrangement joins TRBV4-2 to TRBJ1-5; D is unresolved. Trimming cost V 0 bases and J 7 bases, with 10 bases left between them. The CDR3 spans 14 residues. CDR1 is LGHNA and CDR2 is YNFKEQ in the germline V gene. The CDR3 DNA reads TGTGCCAGCAGCCAAGACCTTCTAAGGCAGCCCCAGCATTTT. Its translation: CASSQDLLRQPQHF.

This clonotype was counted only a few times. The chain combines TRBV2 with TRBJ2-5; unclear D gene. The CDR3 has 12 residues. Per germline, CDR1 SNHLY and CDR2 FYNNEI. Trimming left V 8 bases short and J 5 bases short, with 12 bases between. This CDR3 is CASGWLGETQYF. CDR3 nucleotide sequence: TGTGCCAGCGGTTGGTTGGGGGAGACCCAGTACTTC.

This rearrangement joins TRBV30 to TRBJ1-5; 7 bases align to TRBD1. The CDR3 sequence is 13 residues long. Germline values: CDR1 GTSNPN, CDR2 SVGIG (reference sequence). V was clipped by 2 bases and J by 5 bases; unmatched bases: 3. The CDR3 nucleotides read TGTGCCTGGAGTCAGGGGGGAGATCAGCCCCAGCATTTT. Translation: CAWSQGGDQPQHF.

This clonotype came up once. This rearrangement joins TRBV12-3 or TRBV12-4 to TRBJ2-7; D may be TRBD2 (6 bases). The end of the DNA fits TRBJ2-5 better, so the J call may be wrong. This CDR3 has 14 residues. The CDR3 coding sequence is TGTGCCAGCAGCCCCCGGAGGGTAGGGGAGACCCAGTACTTC. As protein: CASSPRRVGETQYF.

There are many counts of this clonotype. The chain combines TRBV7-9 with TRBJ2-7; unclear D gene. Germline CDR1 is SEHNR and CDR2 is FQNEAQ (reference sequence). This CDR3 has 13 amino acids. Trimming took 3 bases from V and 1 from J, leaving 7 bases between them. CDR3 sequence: CASSLSQSYEQYF. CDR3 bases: TGTGCCAGCAGCTTGAGCCAATCCTACGAGCAGTACTTC.